The 23 T cell receptor beta chains listed next were all sequenced from one sample in a study of tumor-infiltrating lymphocytes in localized non-small cell lung cancer. Some clones are missing from TCRdb's copy, which holds only in-frame ones; the method was immunoSEQ multiplex PCR. The table includes 13,000 to 15,000 clones, around two thirds detected once. Specimen: uninvolved lung tissue not adjacent to the tumor. Every receptor here comes from a human donor with non-small cell lung cancer.

The chain joins TRBV27 to TRBJ1-1; 7 bases are a match to TRBD1. Germline loops: CDR1 MNHEY, CDR2 SMNVEV (reference sequence). The trim removed 6 bases at V and 6 bases at J, leaving 19 bases unmatched. This CDR3 comprises 17 residues. Here the CDR3 reads CASRTERQGRRGAEAFF. CDR3 DNA: TGTGCCAGCAGAACCGAGCGACAGGGACGGAGGGGAGCTGAAGCTTTCTTT.

V and J are TRBV4-3 and TRBJ1-2; D might be TRBD1 (5 bases). The CDR3 length is 15 residues. Trimming removed 1 base at V and 2 bases at J, with 11 bases between. The germline V gene has CDR1 LGHNA and CDR2 YSLEER. Written as DNA, the CDR3 is TGCGCCAGCAGCCAAGTGGCTGGGGGGAACTATGGCTACACCTTC. This sequence encodes CASSQVAGGNYGYTF.

The rearrangement links TRBV4-1 to TRBJ2-3; 9 bases agree with TRBD2. CDR1 is MGHRA, CDR2 YSYEKL, per germline. The V gene end was trimmed by 0 bases and the J gene end by 4 bases; junction bases not matched to a gene: 8. CDR3 length: 17 amino acids. The CDR3 DNA reads TGCGCCAGCAGCCAAGATGGGGGCGGGGGGGCGGCAGATACGCAGTATTTT. This sequence encodes CASSQDGGGGAADTQYF.

V is TRBV7-8 and J is TRBJ1-5, with TRBD1 matching 8 bases. The CDR3 has 14 amino acids. CDR1 SGHVS and CDR2 FQNEAQ come from the germline V gene. V lost 5 bases and J lost 2; bases outside the gene matches: 2. The chain's CDR3 is CASSADRGNQPQHF. CDR3 sequence (DNA): TGTGCCAGCAGCGCGGACAGGGGCAATCAGCCCCAGCATTTT. The whole variable domain, remainder taken from reference TRBV7-8 and TRBJ1-5, is GAGVSQSPRYKVAKRGQDVALRCDPISGHVSLFWYQQALGQGPEFLTYFQNEAQLDKSGLPSDRFFAERPEGSVSTLKIQRTQQEDSAVYLCASSADRGNQPQHFGDGTRLSIL.

The count of this clone is one. The rearrangement joins TRBV5-1 to TRBJ2-3; D unresolved. The CDR3 totals 13 residues. Trimming cost V 3 bases and J 2 bases, with 7 bases left between them. Germline values: CDR1 SGHRS, CDR2 YFSETQ. The CDR3 region has the DNA TGCGCCAGCAGCTGGAAACTCACAGATACGCAGTATTTT. Amino acids: CASSWKLTDTQYF.

This clone was recorded once. This chain uses TRBV9 with TRBJ1-2, with a weak D call TRBD1 (6 bases). Germline CDR1 is SGDLS and CDR2 is YYNGEE. V was cut by 4 bases and J by 6 bases, with 13 bases left in between. This CDR3 is 13 amino acids long. This chain's CDR3 is CASSIIQGHGYTF. The CDR3 nucleotides are TGTGCCAGCAGCATTATCCAGGGGCATGGCTACACCTTC.

The chain has TRBV7-2 and TRBJ2-7; 7 positions agree with TRBD1. V was pared by 1 base and J by 5 bases, with 5 bases of the junction left unmatched. The CDR3 contains 14 residues. Germline V gives CDR1 SGHTA, CDR2 FQGNSA. The DNA of the CDR3 is TGTGCCAGCAGCTTAGATCTCAGGGGGAACGAGCAGTACTTC. Encoded protein: CASSLDLRGNEQYF.

CDR3 bases: TGTGCCAGCAGCCAAGATTGGTATAGGGAAAGAGGATACAATGAGCAGTTCTTC. This encodes CASSQDWYRERGYNEQFF. The rearrangement joins TRBV14 to TRBJ2-1; D remains ambiguous. The V end was cut by 0 bases, the J end by 4 bases, with 19 bases between. This CDR3 region has 18 residues. Germline values: CDR1 SGHDN, CDR2 FVKESK.

This chain links TRBV6-5 with TRBJ2-7, with 7 bases that match TRBD2. The germline gives CDR1 MNHEY, CDR2 SVGAGI. The ends lost 7 bases at V and 1 base at J; junction bases unmatched: 10. The CDR3 length is 15 residues. The CDR3 region is CASKKGLAVSYEQYF. The CDR3 coding sequence is TGTGCCAGCAAAAAGGGGCTAGCGGTTTCCTACGAGCAGTACTTC.

For the CDR3, the DNA is TGTGCCAGCAGCTTAGACACTCAACCGGGGTCTAGCAATCAGCCCCAGCATTTT. Translation: CASSLDTQPGSSNQPQHF. The chain joins TRBV7-8 to TRBJ1-5; D not resolved. The CDR3 has 18 amino acids. Germline CDR1 and CDR2: SGHVS and FQNEAQ. V lost 1 base, J lost 0 bases, and 16 bases lay in between. The variable domain in full, completed from reference TRBV7-8 and TRBJ1-5, reads GAGVSQSPRYKVAKRGQDVALRCDPISGHVSLFWYQQALGQGPEFLTYFQNEAQLDKSGLPSDRFFAERPEGSVSTLKIQRTQQEDSAVYLCASSLDTQPGSSNQPQHFGDGTRLSIL.

CDR3 nucleotides: TGTGCCAGCAGCCAAGGATGGGAGACCCAGTACTTC. It specifies CASSQGWETQYF. This rearrangement joins TRBV4-2 to TRBJ2-5; D is unresolved. V was pared by 1 base and J by 5 bases, with 5 bases between. Germline V gives CDR1 LGHNA, CDR2 YNFKEQ. The CDR3 consists of 12 residues.

This clone is termed medium-sized. The V call is TRBV30, the J call TRBJ1-2, with TRBD1 as a possible D gene (6 bases). The germline CDR1 and CDR2 sequences are GTSNPN and SVGIG (reference sequence). The CDR3 length is 13 residues. V was cut by 0 bases and J by 8 bases, with 13 bases left in between. CDR3 loop: CAWSVRRTDGYTF. The CDR3 nucleotides are TGTGCCTGGAGTGTACGGAGGACAGACGGCTACACCTTC.

The chain links TRBV10-3 to TRBJ1-5, with 10 bases matching TRBD1. From germline, CDR1 is ENHRY and CDR2 SYGVKD. The CDR3 contains 19 residues. Trimming at V came to 8 bases and at J to 2 bases, leaving 18 bases not matched to a gene. The CDR3 sequence is CAIARDTGTGVPGNQPQHF. The CDR3 nucleotides read TGTGCCATCGCGCGAGACACCGGGACAGGGGTTCCTGGCAATCAGCCCCAGCATTTT.

J is TRBJ2-7 and V is TRBV5-1, with D perhaps TRBD2 (5 bases). This CDR3 has 15 residues. Trimming took 6 bases from V and 4 from J, leaving 20 bases between them. Per the germline V gene, CDR1 is SGHRS and CDR2 is YFSETQ. The CDR3 region is CASTRFMSGTYEQYF. The CDR3, as DNA: TGCGCCAGCACCAGATTTATGAGCGGAACATACGAGCAGTACTTC.

The chain links TRBV4-3 to TRBJ2-1; perhaps TRBD2 as D (5 bases). Between the trimmed V and J ends, which lost 1 base and 0 bases, there was a span of 10 bases. In germline, CDR1 is LGHNA, CDR2 YSLEER. The CDR3 contains 16 residues. As DNA, the CDR3 is TGCGCCAGCAGCCAAGTGCTGGGGAGCTCCTACAATGAGCAGTTCTTC. This encodes CASSQVLGSSYNEQFF.

The genes are TRBV14 and TRBJ1-3; a weak D match, TRBD1 (5 bases). The CDR3 consists of 15 residues. The germline gives CDR1 SGHDN, CDR2 FVKESK. V lost 0 bases to trimming and J lost 7 bases, with 13 bases between them. The CDR3 nucleotides read TGTGCCAGCAGCCAAGATCGACCAGGGTTGAACACCATATATTTT. Residues: CASSQDRPGLNTIYF.

V usage is TRBV7-8 and J usage is TRBJ2-7; D unclear. V shed 4 bases and J shed 2 bases, with 18 bases lying between them. The germline V gene encodes CDR1 SGHVS and CDR2 FQNEAQ. This CDR3 contains 16 residues. The CDR3 sequence: CASSSKLPPDPYEQYF. Here the CDR3 DNA reads TGTGCCAGCAGCTCAAAGCTTCCTCCCGATCCCTACGAGCAGTACTTC.

This clone was seen only a few times. The chain combines TRBV5-1 with TRBJ1-4, with 10 bases identical to TRBD1. Germline CDR1 SGHRS, CDR2 YFSETQ. V gave up 6 bases and J gave up 6 bases; unmatched junction bases: 5. CDR3 length: 14 amino acids. CDR3 region: CASTRTGGDEKLFF. Here the CDR3 DNA reads TGCGCCAGCACCCGGACAGGGGGAGATGAAAAACTGTTTTTT.

The gene calls are TRBV18 and TRBJ1-1; TRBD1 might be the D (5 bases). Between the trimmed V and J ends, which lost 0 bases and 3 bases, there was a span of 11 bases. The CDR3 totals 15 residues. Germline assignment: CDR1 KGHSH and CDR2 LQKENI. The chain's CDR3 is CASSPPVRVYTEAFF. The DNA of the CDR3 is TGTGCCAGCTCACCACCGGTCAGGGTGTACACTGAAGCTTTCTTT. The full variable domain, in which reference TRBV18 and TRBJ1-1 provide the parts outside the CDR3, is NAGVMQNPRHLVRRRGQEARLRCSPMKGHSHVYWYRQLPEEGLKFMVYLQKENIIDESGMPKERFSAEFPKEGPSILRIQQVVRGDSAAYFCASSPPVRVYTEAFFGQGTRLTVV.

In its sample, this clone was seen a few times. The chain has TRBV6-5 and TRBJ1-6, with TRBD1 as a possible D gene (6 bases). This CDR3 is 14 amino acids long. Trimming left V 6 bases short and J 10 bases short, with 16 bases between. Germline CDR1 MNHEY, CDR2 SVGAGI. The chain's CDR3 is CASSIPGQSSPLHF. CDR3 nucleotides: TGTGCCAGCAGCATACCGGGACAAAGCTCACCCCTCCACTTT.

The J gene is TRBJ1-2, the V gene TRBV14; D is unresolved. CDR1 is SGHDN and CDR2 is FVKESK in the germline V gene. The CDR3 runs to 13 residues. V was shortened by 2 bases and J by 4 bases, with 8 bases between the two germline ends. As DNA, the CDR3 is TGTGCCAGCAGCCAACAGAGGTTCTATGGCTACACCTTC. Translation gives CASSQQRFYGYTF. The full variable domain, its missing parts supplied by reference TRBV14 and TRBJ1-2, is EAGVTQFPSHSVIEKGQTVTLRCDPISGHDNLYWYRRVMGKEIKFLLHFVKESKQDESGMPNNRFLAERTGGTYSTLKVQPAELEDSGVYFCASSQQRFYGYTFGSGTRLTVV.

This clone has a single count. The V and J genes are TRBV11-2 and TRBJ1-1; 7 bases are shared with TRBD1. Germline V CDR1 and CDR2: SGHAT, FQNNGV. V lost 7 bases, J lost 0 bases, and 8 bases stayed unmatched. CDR3 length equals 15 residues. In nucleotides, the CDR3 is TGTGCCAGCACCCACAGGGGCTTGATGAACACTGAAGCTTTCTTT. Protein sequence: CASTHRGLMNTEAFF. Full variable domain (missing parts from reference TRBV11-2 and TRBJ1-1): EAGVAQSPRYKIIEKRQSVAFWCNPISGHATLYWYQQILGQGPKLLIQFQNNGVVDDSQLPKDRFSAERLKGVDSTLKIQPAKLEDSAVYLCASTHRGLMNTEAFFGQGTRLTVV.

J is TRBJ1-5 and V is TRBV6-1; tentative D call: TRBD1 (5 bases). Trimming took 3 bases from V and 3 from J, leaving 18 bases between them. The CDR3 is 17 amino acids. The germline V gene has CDR1 MNHNS and CDR2 SASEGT. The CDR3 sequence: CASSDWAGRVYNQPQHF. In DNA, the CDR3 is TGTGCCAGCAGTGATTGGGCCGGCAGGGTGTACAATCAGCCCCAGCATTTT.